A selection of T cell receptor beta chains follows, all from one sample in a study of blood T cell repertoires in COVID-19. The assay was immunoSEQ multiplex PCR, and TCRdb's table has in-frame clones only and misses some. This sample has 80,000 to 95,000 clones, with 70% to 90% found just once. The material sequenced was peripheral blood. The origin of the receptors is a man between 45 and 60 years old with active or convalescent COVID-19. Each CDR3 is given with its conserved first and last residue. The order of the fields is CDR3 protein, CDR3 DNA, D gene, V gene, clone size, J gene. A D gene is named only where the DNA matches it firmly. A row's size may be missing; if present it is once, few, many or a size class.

cdr3_aa: CASSLRGTIYGYTF; cdr3_nt: TGTGCCAGCAGCTTGAGGGGGACGATCTATGGCTACACCTTC; d_call: .; v_call: TRBV5-4; clone_size: few; j_call: TRBJ1-2
cdr3_aa: CASSFHKWTTIQGIREKLFF; cdr3_nt: TGTGCCAGCAGTTTTCACAAATGGACCACGATACAGGGGATACGCGAAAAACTGTTTTTT; d_call: TRBD1; v_call: TRBV28; clone_size: few; j_call: TRBJ1-4
cdr3_aa: CASSEERDRRQGYTF; cdr3_nt: TGTGCCAGCAGTGAAGAAAGGGACAGGCGACAGGGCTACACCTTC; d_call: TRBD1; v_call: TRBV2; clone_size: .; j_call: TRBJ1-2
cdr3_aa: CAWSVGTAGANVLTF; cdr3_nt: TGTGCCTGGAGTGTGGGGACTGCTGGGGCCAACGTCCTGACTTTC; d_call: .; v_call: TRBV30; clone_size: .; j_call: TRBJ2-6
cdr3_aa: CASSPGTGYYGYTF; cdr3_nt: TGTGCCAGCAGCCCAGGGACAGGGTACTATGGCTACACCTTC; d_call: TRBD1; v_call: TRBV28; clone_size: .; j_call: TRBJ1-2
cdr3_aa: CASSLGGGGSYEQYF; cdr3_nt: TGTGCCAGCAGCTTGGGTGGAGGCGGGTCCTACGAGCAGTACTTC; d_call: .; v_call: TRBV3-1/TRBV3-2; clone_size: .; j_call: TRBJ2-7
cdr3_aa: CAISETGGQNSEAFF; cdr3_nt: TGTGCCATCAGTGAAACAGGGGGCCAGAACTCTGAAGCTTTCTTT; d_call: TRBD1; v_call: TRBV10-3; clone_size: once; j_call: TRBJ1-1
cdr3_aa: CATRQGEGSPLHF; cdr3_nt: TGTGCCACCCGACAGGGGGAAGGATCACCCCTCCACTTT; d_call: TRBD1; v_call: TRBV19; clone_size: .; j_call: TRBJ1-6
cdr3_aa: CAWSVHPGNQPQHF; cdr3_nt: TGTGCCTGGAGTGTACACCCAGGGAATCAGCCCCAGCATTTT; d_call: .; v_call: TRBV30; clone_size: .; j_call: TRBJ1-5
cdr3_aa: CASSPLAGGSTGELFF; cdr3_nt: TGTGCCAGCAGCCCACTAGCGGGAGGCAGCACCGGGGAGCTGTTTTTT; d_call: TRBD2; v_call: TRBV7-9; clone_size: .; j_call: TRBJ2-2
cdr3_aa: CAWARTGSGNTIYF; cdr3_nt: TGTGCCTGGGCACGGACAGGCTCTGGAAACACCATATATTTT; d_call: TRBD1; v_call: TRBV30; clone_size: .; j_call: TRBJ1-3
cdr3_aa: CASSLTGQGGKQPQHF; cdr3_nt: TGTGCCAGCAGTTTAACAGGACAGGGAGGCAAGCAGCCCCAGCATTTT; d_call: TRBD1; v_call: TRBV6-5; clone_size: .; j_call: TRBJ1-5
cdr3_aa: CASSLRRQSHNEQFF; cdr3_nt: TGTGCCAGCAGCTTGCGAAGACAGAGCCACAATGAGCAGTTCTTC; d_call: .; v_call: TRBV7-2; clone_size: .; j_call: TRBJ2-1
cdr3_aa: CASRERAPGKLFF; cdr3_nt: TGTGCCAGCAGGGAGCGGGCCCCGGGAAAACTGTTTTTT; d_call: .; v_call: TRBV12-3/TRBV12-4; clone_size: .; j_call: TRBJ1-4
cdr3_aa: CSVEGTGSTDTQYF; cdr3_nt: TGCAGCGTTGAAGGGACAGGAAGCACAGATACGCAGTATTTT; d_call: TRBD1; v_call: TRBV29-1; clone_size: .; j_call: TRBJ2-3
cdr3_aa: CASSTTGQGSDTQYF; cdr3_nt: TGTGCCAGTAGTACAACCGGACAGGGATCAGATACGCAGTATTTT; d_call: TRBD1; v_call: TRBV19; clone_size: .; j_call: TRBJ2-3
cdr3_aa: CSASGPSGYGYTF; cdr3_nt: TGCAGTGCTAGTGGTCCTTCGGGCTATGGCTACACCTTC; d_call: .; v_call: TRBV20-1; clone_size: once; j_call: TRBJ1-2
cdr3_aa: CASSMGQGAREQYF; cdr3_nt: TGCGCCAGCAGCATGGGACAGGGGGCTCGGGAGCAGTACTTC; d_call: TRBD1; v_call: TRBV5-1; clone_size: .; j_call: TRBJ2-7
cdr3_aa: CASSSGRVMNTEAFF; cdr3_nt: TGTGCCAGCAGCTCTGGGAGAGTAATGAACACTGAAGCTTTCTTT; d_call: .; v_call: TRBV7-2; clone_size: .; j_call: TRBJ1-1
cdr3_aa: CASSQDYSGVYNEQFF; cdr3_nt: TGCGCCAGCAGCCAAGATTATAGCGGGGTCTACAATGAGCAGTTCTTC; d_call: TRBD2; v_call: TRBV4-3; clone_size: .; j_call: TRBJ2-1
cdr3_aa: CAIRDSTYEQYF; cdr3_nt: TGTGCCATCCGGGACTCAACCTACGAGCAGTACTTC; d_call: .; v_call: TRBV10-3; clone_size: .; j_call: TRBJ2-7
cdr3_aa: CSASRLGPLNEQYF; cdr3_nt: TGCAGTGCTAGTCGACTAGGACCGTTAAACGAGCAGTACTTC; d_call: .; v_call: TRBV20-1; clone_size: .; j_call: TRBJ2-7
cdr3_aa: CASSESAGAQETQYF; cdr3_nt: TGTGCCAGCAGTGAATCAGCGGGGGCCCAAGAGACCCAGTACTTC; d_call: TRBD2; v_call: TRBV6-1; clone_size: .; j_call: TRBJ2-5
cdr3_aa: CAISETRQSGLAGADEQYF; cdr3_nt: TGTGCCATCAGTGAGACAAGGCAGTCGGGACTAGCGGGAGCCGACGAGCAGTACTTC; d_call: TRBD2; v_call: TRBV10-3; clone_size: .; j_call: TRBJ2-7
cdr3_aa: CASSLRANYGYTF; cdr3_nt: TGTGCCAGCAGCCTCCGGGCTAACTATGGCTACACCTTC; d_call: .; v_call: TRBV6-5; clone_size: .; j_call: TRBJ1-2
cdr3_aa: CASSTVAGTDSYEQYF; cdr3_nt: TGTGCCAGTAGTACAGTAGCCGGGACAGACTCCTACGAGCAGTACTTC; d_call: TRBD1; v_call: TRBV19; clone_size: .; j_call: TRBJ2-7
cdr3_aa: CASSGKGGGPFNEQFF; cdr3_nt: TGTGCCAGCAGTGGTAAGGGGGGAGGGCCTTTCAATGAGCAGTTCTTC; d_call: .; v_call: TRBV6-1; clone_size: .; j_call: TRBJ2-1
cdr3_aa: CSVWTGGNTGELFF; cdr3_nt: TGCAGCGTATGGACAGGGGGAAACACCGGGGAGCTGTTTTTT; d_call: TRBD1; v_call: TRBV29-1; clone_size: .; j_call: TRBJ2-2
cdr3_aa: CASSQDHSRGGKETQYF; cdr3_nt: TGCGCCAGCAGCCAAGATCACTCGCGGGGGGGCAAAGAGACCCAGTACTTC; d_call: TRBD2; v_call: TRBV4-1; clone_size: .; j_call: TRBJ2-5
cdr3_aa: CASSWGPTTEAFF; cdr3_nt: TGTGCCAGCAGTTGGGGGCCCACCACTGAAGCTTTCTTT; d_call: .; v_call: TRBV6-5; clone_size: .; j_call: TRBJ1-1
cdr3_aa: CAWSGLPDTQYF; cdr3_nt: TGTGCCTGGTCAGGGTTACCAGATACGCAGTATTTT; d_call: .; v_call: TRBV30; clone_size: .; j_call: TRBJ2-3
cdr3_aa: CASSASKSLAASGANVLTF; cdr3_nt: TGTGCCAGCAGCGCCTCGAAGTCATTGGCGGCCTCTGGGGCCAACGTCCTGACTTTC; d_call: .; v_call: TRBV9; clone_size: .; j_call: TRBJ2-6
cdr3_aa: CASSYKTSEGEQYF; cdr3_nt: TGTGCCAGCAGTTACAAGACCTCCGAGGGCGAGCAGTACTTC; d_call: .; v_call: TRBV7-9; clone_size: .; j_call: TRBJ2-7
cdr3_aa: CASSLDAGALGNEQFF; cdr3_nt: TGTGCCAGCAGCTTAGACGCAGGGGCCCTGGGCAATGAGCAGTTCTTC; d_call: .; v_call: TRBV7-2; clone_size: .; j_call: TRBJ2-1
cdr3_aa: CASSEGQPHSYEQYF; cdr3_nt: TGTGCCAGCAGTGAGGGACAGCCACACTCCTACGAGCAGTACTTC; d_call: TRBD1; v_call: TRBV6-1; clone_size: .; j_call: TRBJ2-7